The entry below describes one T cell receptor beta chain. Its target is not known. The data were obtained in a study of shared clonotypes between healthy human individuals. At the level of the study: Each donor's CD4 naive and CD4 memory cells filled three plates apiece, CD8 naive two, and CD8 memory one.

The CDR3 sequence is 15 residues long. Germline V gives CDR1 SGDLS, CDR2 YYNGEE. J was trimmed by 3 bases and V by 3 bases; bases with no gene match: 7. Study-wide results and caveats: Some clonotypes were shared by all four sorted-subset donors, while others were not shared. The non-shared ones had lower generation probabilities than the shared ones. Clonotypes that were shared across a few donors made up around 5% of naive CD4 clonotypes. Having only a few donors restricted how much genetic and exposure-history diversity was captured.

Using immunoSEQ multiplex PCR, the repertoire was profiled, and TCRdb retains in-frame clones only, with some absent. The repertoire has 2,500,000 or so clones, over 85% of them found once; the top ten carry approximately 0.36%. The rearrangement uses TRBV9 and TRBJ1-1, with 8 bases matching TRBD1. Material: naive CD4+ T cells from PBMCs. As to subset: CD45RA+ positively selected. The receptor comes from a man between 18 and 35 years old in good health. Some clones in this sample may be carry-over from other donors' samples. This CDR3 reads CASSAWTGMDTEAFF. The CDR3 DNA is TGTGCCAGCAGCGCCTGGACAGGGATGGACACTGAAGCTTTCTTT.